This entry lists 32 T cell receptor beta chains sequenced from one sample in a study of T-cell reconstitution after alpha-beta-depleted transplantation in children. TCRbeta library preparation incorporated unique molecular identifiers. Each CDR3 protein is one row after TCRdb ran MiXCR on the PCR reads. The table has approximately 630,000 distinct CDR3 sequences, roughly 14% seen once; the top ten hold roughly 0.84%. The specimen comprised PBMCs, sampled before TCRalphabeta/CD19-depleted stem cell transplant. The receptor set was obtained from a girl aged 2-10 years with congenital amegakaryocytic thrombocytopenia, due to receive a stem cell transplant.

This clonotype was detected many times. The rearrangement links TRBV20-1 to TRBJ2-1; D is possibly TRBD2 (5 bases). V was trimmed by 3 bases and J by 8 bases, leaving 23 bases between them. Germline loops: CDR1 DFQATT, CDR2 SNEGSKA (reference sequence). CDR3 size: 16 residues. The CDR3 nucleotides are TGCAGTGCTAGGTCCCCGGGAACTGGTGAGGCCGATGAGCAGTTCTTC. Translated: CSARSPGTGEADEQFF.

This clonotype was counted ten times or more. The rearrangement links TRBV10-3 to TRBJ1-1; unclear D gene. Germline V gene sequence: CDR1 ENHRY, CDR2 SYGVKD. The V and J ends lost 1 base and 1 base respectively, with 7 bases between them. This CDR3 spans 14 amino acids. The CDR3 sequence is CAISEYSTNTEAFF. DNA for the CDR3: TGTGCCATCAGTGAGTATTCCACGAACACTGAAGCTTTCTTT.

There are many counts of this clonotype. J is TRBJ2-5 and V is TRBV15; D gene unclear. The CDR3 is 15 residues long. Looked up from germline, CDR1 is LNHNV and CDR2 is YYDKDF (reference sequence). Trimming left V 0 bases short and J 0 bases short, with 8 bases between. This chain's CDR3 is CATSRDPSNQETQYF. CDR3 in DNA: TGTGCCACCAGCAGAGATCCCTCTAACCAAGAGACCCAGTACTTC. The variable domain in full, with the rest retrieved from reference TRBV15 and TRBJ2-5, is DAMVIQNPRYQVTQFGKPVTLSCSQTLNHNVMYWYQQKSSQAPKLLFHYYDKDFNNEADTPDNFQSRRPNTSFCFLDIRSPGLGDTAMYLCATSRDPSNQETQYFGPGTRLLVL.

The chain has TRBV28 and TRBJ2-1, with D uncertain. V was pared by 6 bases and J by 4 bases, with 16 bases between. The V gene's germline CDR1 is MDHEN and CDR2 SYDVKM. The CDR3 sequence is 15 residues long. CDR3 DNA sequence: TGTGCCAGCAGGACCCTCCTAGTGCAATACAATGAGCAGTTCTTC. This gives the protein CASRTLLVQYNEQFF.

This chain links TRBV5-1 with TRBJ2-5; 7 nucleotides align to TRBD2. Germline V gene lookup returns CDR1 SGHRS and CDR2 YFSETQ. This CDR3 comprises 20 residues. V gave up 4 bases and J gave up 1 base; unmatched junction bases: 22. CDR3: CASSPRTGGLPLSVQETQYF. Written as DNA, the CDR3 is TGCGCCAGCAGCCCGCGCACTGGGGGACTACCCCTTTCTGTCCAAGAGACCCAGTACTTC.

This clonotype was seen more than once but under ten times. Here the CDR3 reads CASSRRDYNNEQFF. CDR3 in DNA: TGTGCCAGCAGCCGGCGGGACTACAACAATGAGCAGTTCTTC. The V gene is TRBV11-2, the J gene TRBJ2-1; 7 nucleotides line up with TRBD2. J gave up 5 bases and V 5 bases, and 6 bases lay outside the gene matches. The CDR3 has 14 amino acids. Germline values: CDR1 SGHAT, CDR2 FQNNGV.

This clonotype was counted at least ten times. V usage is TRBV29-1 and J usage is TRBJ2-3; 7 nucleotides align to TRBD2. Per germline, CDR1 SQVTM and CDR2 ANQGSEA. The CDR3 is made up of 13 amino acids. The junction had 2 bases not matched to a gene; V was cut back by 3 bases and J by 2 bases. The CDR3 bases are TGCAGCGTTGATGGGGGGGACACAGATACGCAGTATTTT. Translation: CSVDGGDTDTQYF.

This clonotype was picked up a small number of times. This chain joins TRBV5-1 and TRBJ2-1; D might be TRBD2 (5 bases). The V end was cut by 4 bases, the J end by 8 bases, with 16 bases between. This CDR3 region has 14 residues. Germline lookup yields CDR1 SGHRS and CDR2 YFSETQ. CDR3 sequence: CASSPWTSGDEQFF. The CDR3 nucleotides read TGCGCCAGCAGCCCCTGGACTTCGGGCGATGAGCAGTTCTTC. Variable domain in full (rest from reference TRBV5-1 and TRBJ2-1): KAGVTQTPRYLIKTRGQQVTLSCSPISGHRSVSWYQQTPGQGLQFLFEYFSETQRNKGNFPGRFSGRQFSNSRSEMNVSTLELGDSALYLCASSPWTSGDEQFFGPGTRLTVL.

This clonotype was seen repeatedly, ten times or more. The CDR3 nucleotides read TGCGCCAGCAGCTTGGTAATTAGCTCCTACAATGAGCAGTTCTTC. Translating gives CASSLVISSYNEQFF. The gene calls are TRBV5-1 and TRBJ2-1, with D unresolved. CDR1 and CDR2 (germline): SGHRS, YFSETQ. The CDR3 runs to 15 residues. Trimming left V 0 bases short and J 0 bases short, with 7 bases between. Looking up the rest from reference TRBV5-1 and TRBJ2-1 gives the full variable domain: KAGVTQTPRYLIKTRGQQVTLSCSPISGHRSVSWYQQTPGQGLQFLFEYFSETQRNKGNFPGRFSGRQFSNSRSEMNVSTLELGDSALYLCASSLVISSYNEQFFGPGTRLTVL.

This clonotype was observed at least ten times. The J gene is TRBJ2-2, the V gene TRBV5-1, with no clear D. V lost 5 bases and J lost 7, with 6 bases in between. The CDR3 is made up of 11 amino acids. Germline V gene data show CDR1 as SGHRS and CDR2 as YFSETQ. The DNA for the CDR3 is TGCGCCAGCAGGTTTGACGGGGAGCTGTTTTTT. Protein: CASRFDGELFF. The variable domain in full, with the rest retrieved from reference TRBV5-1 and TRBJ2-2, is KAGVTQTPRYLIKTRGQQVTLSCSPISGHRSVSWYQQTPGQGLQFLFEYFSETQRNKGNFPGRFSGRQFSNSRSEMNVSTLELGDSALYLCASRFDGELFFGEGSRLTVL.

This clonotype was seen a handful of times. The chain combines TRBV18 with TRBJ1-5; no definite D call. With 2 bases removed from V and 7 bases from J, the gap between germline ends came to 9 bases. Germline V lookup: CDR1 KGHSH, CDR2 LQKENI. This CDR3 spans 13 amino acids. DNA of the CDR3: TGTGCCAGCTCACCAGGATTTCGACAGCCCCAGCATTTT. Its protein is CASSPGFRQPQHF.

The CDR3, as DNA: TGTGCCAGCAGCTTCGGGCAGGTAATATACAATGAGCAGTTCTTC. As protein: CASSFGQVIYNEQFF. The chain has TRBV7-9 and TRBJ2-1; D uncertain. The CDR3 spans 15 residues. Germline CDR1 SEHNR, CDR2 FQNEAQ (reference sequence). Deletions cut 3 bases from V and 4 bases from J, with 13 bases between.

The chain combines TRBV6-1 with TRBJ1-2; no firm D call. The CDR3 covers 14 residues. The germline CDR1 and CDR2 sequences are MNHNS and SASEGT. Deletions cut 2 bases from V and 1 base from J, with 8 bases between. For the CDR3, the DNA is TGTGCCAGCAGTGAACTGGCAGATAACTATGGCTACACCTTC. Its protein product is CASSELADNYGYTF.

This clonotype was found many times. The chain is built from TRBV20-1 and TRBJ2-1; a possible D gene is TRBD1 (6 bases). The CDR3 extends over 14 amino acids. The germline V and J ends were trimmed by 7 bases and 0 bases, with 13 bases remaining between them. In germline, CDR1 is DFQATT, CDR2 SNEGSKA (reference sequence). Here the CDR3 DNA reads TGCAGTGGAAGGACAGCCCACTCCTACAATGAGCAGTTCTTC. The encoded protein is CSGRTAHSYNEQFF.

This clonotype was recorded many times. The chain is built from TRBV5-1 and TRBJ2-1, with D perhaps TRBD2 (5 bases). The CDR3 is 12 residues long. Germline CDR1 is SGHRS and CDR2 is YFSETQ. Trimming took 4 bases from V and 8 from J, leaving 10 bases between them. For the CDR3, the DNA is TGCGCCAGCAGCCCAACGGGATATGAGCAGTTCTTC. Amino acids: CASSPTGYEQFF. Together with reference TRBV5-1 and TRBJ2-1, the CDR3 gives the full variable domain: KAGVTQTPRYLIKTRGQQVTLSCSPISGHRSVSWYQQTPGQGLQFLFEYFSETQRNKGNFPGRFSGRQFSNSRSEMNVSTLELGDSALYLCASSPTGYEQFFGPGTRLTVL.

This clonotype showed up just a few times. V gene TRBV20-1 combines with J gene TRBJ1-5; TRBD1 matches at 10 bases. The germline gives CDR1 DFQATT, CDR2 SNEGSKA (reference sequence). Unmatched junction bases numbered 4, after V lost 4 bases and J lost 7 bases. The CDR3 covers 13 residues. CDR3 bases: TGCAGTGCTAACTTGGGACAGGGGCAGCCCCAGCATTTT. Translating gives CSANLGQGQPQHF.

This clonotype was counted many times. The rearrangement uses TRBV5-5 and TRBJ1-5; D perhaps matches TRBD1 (5 bases). Trimming stripped 3 bases from V and 0 bases from J, with 10 bases between. From germline, CDR1 is SGHKS and CDR2 YYEKEE (reference sequence). CDR3 size: 15 residues. The CDR3 loop is CASSSQGYSNQPQHF. The DNA of the CDR3 is TGTGCCAGCAGCTCTCAGGGATATAGCAATCAGCCCCAGCATTTT.

The rearrangement joins TRBV7-7 to TRBJ2-7; D unclear. The germline gives CDR1 SSHAT, CDR2 FNYEAQ (reference sequence). V was cut by 0 bases and J by 6 bases, with 12 bases left in between. This CDR3 contains 14 residues. Written as DNA, the CDR3 is TGTGCCAGCAGCTTAGCGGAAGCTTCCCGCGAGCAGTACTTC. It is translated as CASSLAEASREQYF.

The genes are TRBV5-1 and TRBJ2-1; weak D call: TRBD2 (5 bases). Looked up from germline, CDR1 is SGHRS and CDR2 is YFSETQ. The V end lost 7 bases, the J end lost 2 bases, and 16 bases lay between the germline ends. The CDR3 has 15 amino acids. Written as DNA, the CDR3 is TGCGCCAGCGAAGAAGGACTCGTTCCCTACAATGAGCAGTTCTTC. This codes for CASEEGLVPYNEQFF.

This clonotype was recorded at least ten times. The V call is TRBV20-1, the J call TRBJ1-1; perhaps TRBD1 as D (5 bases). Germline V lookup: CDR1 DFQATT, CDR2 SNEGSKA (reference sequence). There are 13 residues in the CDR3. With 0 bases removed from V and 1 base from J, the gap between germline ends came to 6 bases. The CDR3 region has the DNA TGCAGTGCTAGAGACAGGGCGAACACTGAAGCTTTCTTT. Translating gives CSARDRANTEAFF.

This clonotype came up many times. The chain combines TRBV12-3 or TRBV12-4 with TRBJ1-1; D is ambiguous. The CDR3 totals 12 residues. Trimming took 5 bases from V and 8 from J, leaving 12 bases between them. The CDR3 protein is CASSKSQEEAFF. The CDR3 bases are TGTGCCAGCAGTAAAAGTCAAGAAGAAGCTTTCTTT.

This clonotype was detected a few times. This chain connects TRBV20-1 to TRBJ2-1; D is ambiguous. CDR3 size: 12 residues. The germline V gene encodes CDR1 DFQATT and CDR2 SNEGSKA (reference sequence). Trimming took off 2 bases at V and 10 bases at J, with 12 bases between the two ends. The CDR3, as DNA: TGCAGTGCTAGAAAGGTCTCTCCGGAGCAGTTCTTC. This codes for CSARKVSPEQFF.

This clonotype has more than one count but fewer than ten. The gene calls are TRBV12-3 or TRBV12-4 and TRBJ2-7; 9 bases fit TRBD1. V shed 6 bases, J shed 6 bases, and the junction held 6 bases outside the gene matches. The CDR3 sequence is 13 residues long. CDR3 sequence (DNA): TGTGCCAGCAGAATAGGGACAGGGATCGAGCAGTACTTC. This gives the protein CASRIGTGIEQYF.

This chain connects TRBV7-8 to TRBJ1-2, with 9 bases identical to TRBD1. The V gene end was trimmed by 1 base and the J gene end by 8 bases; junction bases not matched to a gene: 5. The CDR3 is made up of 14 amino acids. Germline CDR1 reads SGHVS; CDR2 reads FQNEAQ. CDR3 nucleotides: TGTGCCAGCAGCTTAGGGGGGGACAGGGCAGGCTACACCTTC. It encodes CASSLGGDRAGYTF. Variable domain in full (rest from reference TRBV7-8 and TRBJ1-2): GAGVSQSPRYKVAKRGQDVALRCDPISGHVSLFWYQQALGQGPEFLTYFQNEAQLDKSGLPSDRFFAERPEGSVSTLKIQRTQQEDSAVYLCASSLGGDRAGYTFGSGTRLTVV.

This clonotype was found a few times. The gene calls are TRBV5-1 and TRBJ2-1; 8 nucleotides agree with TRBD2. The CDR3 has 15 residues. From germline, CDR1 is SGHRS and CDR2 YFSETQ. Losses at the gene ends were 3 bases for V and 3 bases for J; bases not matched to a gene: 5. The CDR3 reads CASSWGSGDYNEQFF. The CDR3 DNA reads as TGCGCCAGCAGCTGGGGTAGCGGGGACTACAATGAGCAGTTCTTC.

This clonotype was observed a few times. This chain uses TRBV5-1 with TRBJ2-3, with D possibly matching TRBD2 (5 bases). Germline lookup yields CDR1 SGHRS and CDR2 YFSETQ. This CDR3 region has 16 residues. V lost 4 bases to trimming and J lost 2 bases, with 17 bases between them. The CDR3 bases are TGCGCCAGCAGCCCACTAACCAGCGGACCCACAGATACGCAGTATTTT. It codes for CASSPLTSGPTDTQYF.

This clonotype was observed a handful of times. The chain combines TRBV9 with TRBJ2-7, with D hard to call. The V gene lost 3 bases and the J gene lost 5 bases, with 18 bases spanning the gap. This CDR3 has 15 residues. From germline, CDR1 is SGDLS and CDR2 YYNGEE. CDR3 DNA sequence: TGTGCCAGCAGCGCCCGGGCCTCTCCCGTGGACGAGCAGTACTTC. As protein: CASSARASPVDEQYF. Full variable domain (outside the CDR3, taken from reference TRBV9 and TRBJ2-7): DSGVTQTPKHLITATGQRVTLRCSPRSGDLSVYWYQQSLDQGLQFLIQYYNGEERAKGNILERFSAQQFPDLHSELNLSSLELGDSALYFCASSARASPVDEQYFGPGTRLTVT.

Only a few counts were recorded for this clonotype. V usage is TRBV20-1 and J usage is TRBJ2-7; 7 nucleotides line up with TRBD2. This CDR3 region has 13 residues. With 4 bases clipped from V and 5 bases from J, the junction kept 8 bases outside the gene matches. CDR1 and CDR2 from the germline V gene are DFQATT and SNEGSKA (reference sequence). The CDR3: CSATPAGKDEQYF. The CDR3 nucleotides read TGCAGTGCTACCCCAGCGGGGAAGGACGAGCAGTACTTC.

V and J are TRBV7-2 and TRBJ1-1; D is undetermined. Germline V gene sequence: CDR1 SGHTA, CDR2 FQGNSA. Between the trimmed V and J ends, which lost 3 bases and 10 bases, there was a span of 15 bases. This CDR3 is 13 amino acids long. The CDR3 protein is CASSLFRDTIAFF. The CDR3 region has the DNA TGTGCCAGCAGCTTGTTTCGGGATACAATAGCTTTCTTT.

This clonotype was seen at least ten times. This chain connects TRBV10-3 to TRBJ2-2; 13 nucleotides align to TRBD2. Germline CDR1 is ENHRY and CDR2 is SYGVKD. The ends lost 8 bases at V and 8 bases at J; junction bases unmatched: 5. CDR3 size: 14 residues. The CDR3 DNA sequence: TGTGCCATCCGGACTAGCGGGAGATCAGGGGAGCTGTTTTTT. Protein product: CAIRTSGRSGELFF.

This clonotype was found many times. The chain has TRBV27 and TRBJ2-1; 7 bases map to TRBD2. This CDR3 is 16 amino acids long. Germline V gene lookup returns CDR1 MNHEY and CDR2 SMNVEV (reference sequence). The ends lost 0 bases at V and 1 base at J; junction bases unmatched: 3. The CDR3 here is CASSLSTSVSYNEQFF. CDR3 coding DNA: TGTGCCAGCAGTTTATCAACTAGCGTGTCCTACAATGAGCAGTTCTTC.

This clonotype occurred a few times. The V and J genes are TRBV12-3 or TRBV12-4 and TRBJ1-4; the match to TRBD1 covers 12 bases. V gave up 2 bases and J gave up 6 bases; unmatched junction bases: 7. CDR3 size: 17 residues. The CDR3 protein is CASSLSGTGGGHEKLFF. CDR3 nucleotides: TGTGCCAGCAGTTTATCTGGGACAGGGGGCGGACATGAAAAACTGTTTTTT.